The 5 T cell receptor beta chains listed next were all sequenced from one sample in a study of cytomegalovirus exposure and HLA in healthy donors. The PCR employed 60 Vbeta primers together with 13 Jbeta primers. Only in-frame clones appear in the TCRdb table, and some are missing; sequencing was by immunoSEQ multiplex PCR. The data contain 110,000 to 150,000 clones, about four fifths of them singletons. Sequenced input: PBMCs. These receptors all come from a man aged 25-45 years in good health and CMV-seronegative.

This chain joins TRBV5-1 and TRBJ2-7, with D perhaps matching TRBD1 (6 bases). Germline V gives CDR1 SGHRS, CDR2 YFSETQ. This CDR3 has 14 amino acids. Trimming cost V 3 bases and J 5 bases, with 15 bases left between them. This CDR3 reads CASSSGQGTHEQYF. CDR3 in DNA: TGCGCCAGCAGCTCGGGGCAGGGGACCCACGAGCAGTACTTC.

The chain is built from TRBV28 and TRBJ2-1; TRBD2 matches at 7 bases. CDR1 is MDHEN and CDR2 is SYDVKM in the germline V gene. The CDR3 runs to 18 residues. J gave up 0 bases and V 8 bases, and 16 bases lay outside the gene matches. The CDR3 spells CASGRDYIRWSSYNEQFF. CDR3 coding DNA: TGTGCCAGCGGGCGGGACTATATACGATGGAGCTCCTACAATGAGCAGTTCTTC.

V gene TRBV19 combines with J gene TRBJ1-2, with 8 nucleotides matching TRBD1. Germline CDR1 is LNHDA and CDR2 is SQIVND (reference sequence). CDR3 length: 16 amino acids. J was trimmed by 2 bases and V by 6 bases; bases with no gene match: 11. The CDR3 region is CASREGRGLKNYGYTF. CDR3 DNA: TGTGCCAGTAGAGAGGGCAGGGGGCTAAAAAACTATGGCTACACCTTC.

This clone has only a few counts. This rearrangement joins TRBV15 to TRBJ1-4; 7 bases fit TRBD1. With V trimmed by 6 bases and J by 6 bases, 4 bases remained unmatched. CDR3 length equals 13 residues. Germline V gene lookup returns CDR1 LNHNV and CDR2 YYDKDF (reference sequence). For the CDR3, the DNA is TGTGCCACCAGGACAGGGTGGGATGAAAAACTGTTTTTT. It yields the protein CATRTGWDEKLFF.

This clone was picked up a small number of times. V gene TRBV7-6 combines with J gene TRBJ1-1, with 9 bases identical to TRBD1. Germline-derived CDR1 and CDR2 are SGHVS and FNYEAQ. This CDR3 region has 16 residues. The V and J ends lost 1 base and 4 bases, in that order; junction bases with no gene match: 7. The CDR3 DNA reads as TGTGCCAGCAGCTTAGGGATGGGACAGGGTCCCACTGAAGCTTTCTTT. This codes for CASSLGMGQGPTEAFF. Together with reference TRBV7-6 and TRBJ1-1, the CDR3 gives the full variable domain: GAGVSQSPRYKVTKRGQDVALRCDPISGHVSLYWYRQALGQGPEFLTYFNYEAQQDKSGLPNDRFSAERPEGSISTLTIQRTEQRDSAMYRCASSLGMGQGPTEAFFGQGTRLTVV.